The text below deals with one T cell receptor (beta chain). The antigen remains unidentified. Sequenced by immunoSEQ multiplex PCR; TCRdb stores in-frame clones only, minus some. In the table there are over 50,000 clones, less than 90% of which are singletons. CDR3 length: 14 residues. Trimming cost V 1 base and J 2 bases, with 10 bases left between them. The germline gives CDR1 GTSNPN, CDR2 SVGIG (reference sequence). Autoimmune disease history or systemic immunosuppression barred patients. This entry comes from a study of OX40 agonist ivuxolimab in advanced cancers. Looking at the study overall: Allowance was made for prior anti-PD-1, anti-PD-L1 or anti-CTLA-4 therapy, and roughly 40% had some. Overall study results and limits: Low normalized T-cell clonal expansion was also seen in some nonresponders.

The sample in question was CD4+ or CD8+ T cells sorted from blood, obtained in a trial of the OX40 agonist ivuxolimab. The rearrangement uses TRBV30 and TRBJ2-3, with D perhaps given as TRBD1 or TRBD2 (5 bases each). This sequence originates from an adult with an advanced solid tumor such as melanoma, head and neck, liver or kidney cancer. CDR3 region: CAWSAGTFTDTQYF. In DNA, the CDR3 is TGTGCCTGGAGTGCAGGGACCTTCACAGATACGCAGTATTTT. Complete variable domain (other parts from reference TRBV30 and TRBJ2-3): SQTIHQWPATLVQPVGSPLSLECTVEGTSNPNLYWYRQAAGRGLQLLFYSVGIGQISSEVPQNLSASRPQDRQFILSSKKLLLSDSGFYLCAWSAGTFTDTQYFGPGTRLTVL.